This is a list of T cell receptor beta chains from one sample in a study of cytomegalovirus exposure and HLA in healthy donors. Generated by immunoSEQ multiplex PCR, the TCRdb table keeps only in-frame clones and is missing some. The sample has 90,000 to 130,000 clones, around 80% seen once. The material sequenced was PBMCs. The receptors derive from a man aged 25-45 years in good health and CMV-seropositive. Each CDR3 is given with its conserved first and last residue. D genes are given only for firm matches. Size values are once, few and many counts, or a class for expanded clones, and some rows have none.

cdr3_nt cdr3_aa d_call j_call clone_size v_call
TGTGCCAGCAAGGTACAAGCGGTTACCTACGAGCAGTACTTC CASKVQAVTYEQYF . TRBJ2-7 . TRBV6-5
TGTGCCAGCAGTGAAGGGGCAGGGGTGGATCAGCCCCAGCATTTT CASSEGAGVDQPQHF . TRBJ1-5 . TRBV6-1
TGTGCCAGCAGTTCGGAGACCCTTCGGGAGGTAGGCTACACCTTC CASSSETLREVGYTF . TRBJ1-2 . TRBV6-1
TGTGCCAGCAGCCGGGACAGGGGAGGTTCACCCCTCCACTTT CASSRDRGGSPLHF TRBD1 TRBJ1-6 . TRBV7-6
TGTGCCAGCAGCTTAGTCGGCGCTAGGCAAGAGACCCAGTACTTC CASSLVGARQETQYF . TRBJ2-5 . TRBV7-2
TGTGCCAGCAGCTTTCGGGAGGCAGGAGTTAATGAAAAACTGTTTTTT CASSFREAGVNEKLFF . TRBJ1-4 . TRBV5-6
TGCGCCAGCAGCCAAGGCGGGTCACGCACAGATACGCAGTATTTT CASSQGGSRTDTQYF . TRBJ2-3 . TRBV4-3
TGTGCCAGCAGCTTTGAGGGATTCGGCGGGGAGCTGTTTTTT CASSFEGFGGELFF . TRBJ2-2 . TRBV5-5
TGTGCCAGCAGTTCCGGGACTAGCGGGGGCGAGCAGTACTTC CASSSGTSGGEQYF TRBD2 TRBJ2-7 few TRBV6-6
TGTGCCAGCAGTCGCGCCTACGAGCAGTACTTC CASSRAYEQYF . TRBJ2-7 . TRBV6-6
TGTGCCAGCAGCCAGGGGAGGGCGCCAGATACGCAGTATTTT CASSQGRAPDTQYF . TRBJ2-3 few TRBV9
TGTGCCAGCAGCGTAGGCTGGGGGGGTACAGATACGCAGTATTTT CASSVGWGGTDTQYF TRBD2 TRBJ2-3 few TRBV9
TGCAGCGTTGTCTCCCCCTACAATGAAAAACTGTTTTTT CSVVSPYNEKLFF . TRBJ1-4 . TRBV29-1
TGTGCCAGCAGCTCGGCGGGACGGGGTGAAAAACTGTTTTTT CASSSAGRGEKLFF . TRBJ1-4 . TRBV7-2
TGTGCCACCCCGGGACAGGGGGCCTACGAGCAGTACTTC CATPGQGAYEQYF TRBD1 TRBJ2-7 . TRBV7-9
TGTGCCACCTATAGCGGAGCCCCTGGAAACACCATATATTTT CATYSGAPGNTIYF . TRBJ1-3 . TRBV19
TGTGCCAGCTCACCACTGGGACAGCCCGCAGGGGAGACCCAGTACTTC CASSPLGQPAGETQYF TRBD1 TRBJ2-5 . TRBV18
TGTGCTAGTGGTTTGGCCAACAGGGTAACTGGAAACACCATATATTTT CASGLANRVTGNTIYF . TRBJ1-3 . TRBV12-5
TGTGCCAGCAGTTACGGGACAGGGAAGGATCGCAAGCAGTACTTC CASSYGTGKDRKQYF TRBD1 TRBJ2-7 . TRBV6-5
TGTGCCAGTAGTATACTGGCGGGGGGCGGATGGAATGAGCAGTTCTTC CASSILAGGGWNEQFF TRBD2 TRBJ2-1 once TRBV19
TGTGCCACCCTCGGGCTCACCGGGACACCTAGCAATCAGCCCCAGCATTTT CATLGLTGTPSNQPQHF . TRBJ1-5 . TRBV19
TGTGCCAGCAATTCGGGTGGAACCGGGGAGCTGTTTTTT CASNSGGTGELFF . TRBJ2-2 once TRBV28
TGTGCCAGCAGCTTAGGGACAATCCAAGAGACCCAGTACTTC CASSLGTIQETQYF . TRBJ2-5 . TRBV7-8
TGTGCCAGCGAGCCGGGACAGGGGGGTAGCTCCTATAATTCACCCCTCCACTTT CASEPGQGGSSYNSPLHF TRBD1 TRBJ1-6 . TRBV25-1
TGTGCCAGCAGTTACACTGACTTGGATGAGCAGTTCTTC CASSYTDLDEQFF . TRBJ2-1 . TRBV6-6
TGCGCCAGCAGCTTGTGGACAGGGCTGGCAGATACGCAGTATTTT CASSLWTGLADTQYF TRBD1 TRBJ2-3 . TRBV5-1
TGTGCCAGCAGCTTATCCCAGAACTATAATTCACCCCTCCACTTT CASSLSQNYNSPLHF . TRBJ1-6 . TRBV11-2
TGCGCCAGCAGCCAAGGCTCCCTGGACAGGAGGGATGGCGAGCAGTACTTC CASSQGSLDRRDGEQYF . TRBJ2-7 . TRBV4-3
TGCGCCAGCAGTCAGGACAGGGGTCGATACGAGCAGTACTTC CASSQDRGRYEQYF TRBD1 TRBJ2-7 few TRBV10-1
TGTGCCAGCAGTTTATTGAAGCAGGGGATGGACGAGCAGTACTTC CASSLLKQGMDEQYF . TRBJ2-7 . TRBV27
TGTGCCAGCAGAGGGACAGGGGGCCGGTACGAGCAGTACTTC CASRGTGGRYEQYF TRBD1 TRBJ2-7 . TRBV28
TGTGCCAGCAGCCCAACAGGGGACATCAACGAGCAGTACTTC CASSPTGDINEQYF TRBD1 TRBJ2-7 . TRBV9
TGTGCCAGCAGTTCCACCACCAGGGTACCTTTAGAGACCCAGTACTTC CASSSTTRVPLETQYF . TRBJ2-5 . TRBV28
TGCGCCAGCAGCAACCGGGACAGGGTATACAATGAGCAGTTCTTC CASSNRDRVYNEQFF TRBD1 TRBJ2-1 . TRBV5-1
TGTGCCAGCAGTCGAGCGGGGGGGAACAATGAGCAGTTCTTC CASSRAGGNNEQFF TRBD2 TRBJ2-1 . TRBV6-1
TGTGCCAGCAGCCCCGGACAGGGCACAGATACGCAGTATTTT CASSPGQGTDTQYF TRBD1 TRBJ2-3 . TRBV6-5
TGTGCCAGCAGCTTAAGCGGGGGGGACTCCTACGAGCAGTACTTC CASSLSGGDSYEQYF TRBD2 TRBJ2-7 . TRBV7-3